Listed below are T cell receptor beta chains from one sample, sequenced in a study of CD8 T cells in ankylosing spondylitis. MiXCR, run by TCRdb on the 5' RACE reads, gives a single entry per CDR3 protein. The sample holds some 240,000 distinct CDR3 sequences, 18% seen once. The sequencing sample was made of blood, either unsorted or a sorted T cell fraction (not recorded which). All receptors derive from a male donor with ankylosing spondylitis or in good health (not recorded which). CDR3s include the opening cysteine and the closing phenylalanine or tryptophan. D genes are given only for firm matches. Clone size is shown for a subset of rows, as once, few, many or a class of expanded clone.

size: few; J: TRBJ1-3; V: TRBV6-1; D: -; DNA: TGTGCCAGCAGTGAAGGGGAAGGGGGAGCCTCTGGAAACACCATATATTTT; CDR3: CASSEGEGGASGNTIYF
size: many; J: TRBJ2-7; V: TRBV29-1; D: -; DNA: TGCAGCGTTGAGGATTTACAGGGTAAGGGTAGCCTGATCCAGTACTTC; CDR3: CSVEDLQGKGSLIQYF
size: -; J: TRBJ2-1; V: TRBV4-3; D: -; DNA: TGCGCCAGCAGCCCTACGGCCTCCTACAATGAGCAGTTCTTC; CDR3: CASSPTASYNEQFF
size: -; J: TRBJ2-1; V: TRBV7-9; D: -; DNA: TGTGCCAGCAGCCCTGGTTGGGGGGACTCCTCCTACAATGAGCAGTTCTTC; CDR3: CASSPGWGDSSYNEQFF
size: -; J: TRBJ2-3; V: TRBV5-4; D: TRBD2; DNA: TGTGCCAGCAGCTTGCCCGGGAGGGCCACAGATACGCAGTATTTT; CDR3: CASSLPGRATDTQYF
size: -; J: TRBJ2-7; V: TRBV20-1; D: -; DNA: TGCAGTGCCCAAGGAGGTACATCGAGAGAGCAGTACTTC; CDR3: CSAQGGTSREQYF
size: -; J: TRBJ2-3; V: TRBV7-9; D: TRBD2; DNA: TGTGCCAGCAGCTTAGCCGGGACTAGCGGGACAGATACGCAGTATTTT; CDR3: CASSLAGTSGTDTQYF
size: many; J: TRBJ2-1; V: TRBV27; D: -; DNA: TGTGCCAGCAGCTTGCGTGTCTACAATGAGCAGTTCTTC; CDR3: CASSLRVYNEQFF
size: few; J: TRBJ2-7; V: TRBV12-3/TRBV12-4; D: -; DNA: TGTGCCAGCAGTTTCGTCACAGCCGAGCAGTACTTC; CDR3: CASSFVTAEQYF
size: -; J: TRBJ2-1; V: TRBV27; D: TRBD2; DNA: TGTGCCAGCAGTTTGAAGACTAGCGGGAGGCCCCCCTACAATGAGCAGTTCTTC; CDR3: CASSLKTSGRPPYNEQFF
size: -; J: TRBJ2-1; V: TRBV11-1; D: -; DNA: TGTGCCAGCAGCCATACAGTGCCGAATGAGCAGTTCTTC; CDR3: CASSHTVPNEQFF
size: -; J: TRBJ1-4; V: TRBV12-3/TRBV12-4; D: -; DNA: TGTGCCAGCCACCCATCACCTGGGCTAACTAATGAAAAACTGTTTTTT; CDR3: CASHPSPGLTNEKLFF
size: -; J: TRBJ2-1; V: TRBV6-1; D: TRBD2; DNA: TGTGCCAGGGTAGCGGGAGGGAACAATGAGCAGTTCTTC; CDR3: CARVAGGNNEQFF
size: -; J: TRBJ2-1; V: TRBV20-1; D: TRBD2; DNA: TGCAGTGCTAGAGCACTAGCGGACAATGAGCAGTTCTTC; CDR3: CSARALADNEQFF
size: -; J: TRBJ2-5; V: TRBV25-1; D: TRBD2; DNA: TGTGCCAGCAGTGACCGGACTCTAGCGGGAGAGACCCAGTACTTC; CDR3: CASSDRTLAGETQYF
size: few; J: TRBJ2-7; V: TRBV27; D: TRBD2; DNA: TGTGCCAGCAGTTTGTCACCGGGACTAGATAGGGACGAGCAGTACTTC; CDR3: CASSLSPGLDRDEQYF
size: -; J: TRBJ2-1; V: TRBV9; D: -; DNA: TGTGCCAGCAGCGTAGAAGCGTTTGGCAGCCCCTATGAGCAGTTCTTC; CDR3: CASSVEAFGSPYEQFF
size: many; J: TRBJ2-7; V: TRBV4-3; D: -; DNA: TGCGCCAGCAGCCAAGATCAGAGCTACGAGCAGTACTTC; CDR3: CASSQDQSYEQYF
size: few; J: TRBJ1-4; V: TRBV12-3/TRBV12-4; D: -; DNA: TGTGCCAGCAGTTTAATCGGGATAGAAAAACTGTTTTTT; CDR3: CASSLIGIEKLFF
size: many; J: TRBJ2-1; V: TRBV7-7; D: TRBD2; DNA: TGTGCTAGCAGCTTAGCAGGACTAGCTTCCTACAATGAGCAGTTCTTC; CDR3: CASSLAGLASYNEQFF
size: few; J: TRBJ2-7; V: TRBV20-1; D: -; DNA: TGCAGTGCTAGAGGGAGCGGCTCCTACGAGCAGTACTTC; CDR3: CSARGSGSYEQYF
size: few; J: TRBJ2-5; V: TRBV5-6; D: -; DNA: TGTGCCAGCAGCTTGGTTGGGGGGACAGAGACCCAGTACTTC; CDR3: CASSLVGGTETQYF
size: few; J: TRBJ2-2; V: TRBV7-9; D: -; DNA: TGTGCCAGCAGGGGAGGCTCCACATCGAACACCGGGGAGCTGTTTTTT; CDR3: CASRGGSTSNTGELFF
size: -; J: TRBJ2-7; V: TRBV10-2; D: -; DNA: TGCGCCAGCAGTGAGTCCGTTCAGGGCTACGAGCAGTACTTC; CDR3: CASSESVQGYEQYF
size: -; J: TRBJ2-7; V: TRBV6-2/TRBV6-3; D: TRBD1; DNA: TGTGCCAGCAGTTACGACAGGGAACCCTCCTACGAGCAGTACTTC; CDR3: CASSYDREPSYEQYF
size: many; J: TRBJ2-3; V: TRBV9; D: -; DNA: TGTGCCAGCAGCGTAGCTGACATCCCAGATACGCAGTATTTT; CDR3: CASSVADIPDTQYF
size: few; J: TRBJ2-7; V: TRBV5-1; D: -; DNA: TGCGCCAGCAGCTTGGCACAGACGCTATACGAGCAGTACTTC; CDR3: CASSLAQTLYEQYF
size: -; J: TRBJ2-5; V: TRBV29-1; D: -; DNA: TGCAGCGTTCCCCTCGGGGGAAAAGAGACCCAGTACTTC; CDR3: CSVPLGGKETQYF
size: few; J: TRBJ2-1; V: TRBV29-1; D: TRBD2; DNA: TGCAGCGTGGCCGGGACTAGCGGAGCCCCCTCTGGAAATGAGCAGTTCTTC; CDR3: CSVAGTSGAPSGNEQFF
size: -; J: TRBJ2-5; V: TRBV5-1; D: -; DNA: TGCGCCAGCAGCTTGGAACTCAACCAAGAGACCCAGTACTTC; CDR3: CASSLELNQETQYF
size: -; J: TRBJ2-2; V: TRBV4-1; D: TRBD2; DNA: TGCGCCAGCAGCCAAGGTTCGACTAGCGGAGGGAACACCGGGGAGCTGTTTTTT; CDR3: CASSQGSTSGGNTGELFF
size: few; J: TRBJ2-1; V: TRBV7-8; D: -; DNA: TGTGCCAGCAGCTTGTCGGCTGAGCAGTTCTTC; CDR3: CASSLSAEQFF
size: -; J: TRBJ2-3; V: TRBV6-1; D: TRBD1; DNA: TGTGCCAGCAGAGGTGACAGGGCGGCAGATACGCAGTATTTT; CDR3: CASRGDRAADTQYF
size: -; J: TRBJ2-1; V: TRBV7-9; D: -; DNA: TGTGCCAGCAGCTTATACCCTGGGGATGAGCAGTTCTTC; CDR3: CASSLYPGDEQFF
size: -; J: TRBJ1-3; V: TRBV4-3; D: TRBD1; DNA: TGCGCCAGCAGCCAAGATCGGACAGGGGGTGGAAACACCATATATTTT; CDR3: CASSQDRTGGGNTIYF
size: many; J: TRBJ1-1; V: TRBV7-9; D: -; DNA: TGTGCCAGCAGCTCATTGGGGACTGAAGCTTTCTTT; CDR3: CASSSLGTEAFF
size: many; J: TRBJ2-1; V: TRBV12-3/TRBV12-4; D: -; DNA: TGTGCCAGCAGTACAGGGCTCCCCTACAATGAGCAGTTCTTC; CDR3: CASSTGLPYNEQFF